This TCR beta chain was identified during a study of tumor and adjacent non-tumor tissue in lung cancer (dated by TCRdb to the late 2010s). About the full investigation: The cohort included around twelve adenocarcinoma, a couple of squamous cell carcinoma and 1 small cell lung cancer patients. Ages among the roughly 15 patients ranged from about 31 to 85 years, there were around ten men and 5 women, and disease was at TNM stage I to III. A total of 95 million to 150 million productive TCRbeta reads were generated by sequencing, corresponding to an average of about 4.17 million reads per sample. Bulk TCRbeta repertoires were compared between lung tumor tissue and matched distant non-tumor lung tissue obtained from 15 lung cancer patients. More than 25 paired specimens, one tumor and one normal lung sample per patient, were profiled by TCRbeta CDR3 sequencing. Study-wide findings and limitations: The cohort had only 15 or so patients, and the authors noted that larger samples and more detailed clinical data are needed. In normal lung, the top 100 clones accounted for a significantly larger cumulative share of the repertoire than in tumor tissue. Because peripheral blood was not sequenced, blood TCRbeta repertoires in the lung cancer patients of the study were not examined. Tumor tissue showed significantly higher TCR diversity (inverse Simpson) than normal lung tissue, at roughly 430 vs 170 (P = 0.0075, Mann-Whitney U test). TCR diversity was significantly higher in younger patients, and higher tumor TCR diversity was associated with shorter overall and disease-free survival. Neither the sequencing platform nor unique molecular identifiers are named or mentioned anywhere in the methods.

Bulk unsorted tissue served as the source for RNA extraction, and RNA quality was assessed using a NanoDrop ND-1000 and an Agilent 2100. The normal lung samples consisted of distant non-tumor tissue collected more than 3 cm from the tumor edge. The donors were newly diagnosed lung cancer patients admitted for thoracic surgery in China from August to November 2014 who had not received prior chemotherapy. Anyone who had undergone radiotherapy or chemotherapy before, or who had another cancer at the same time, was left out of the study. Surgical tissue pieces of about 1-2.2 cm3 were preserved in RNAlater solution and were kept at -80 degrees C until use. With respect to this clonotype: The antigen this receptor binds is unknown. Mismatch with germline at one junction end may stem from a read error.

The library was generated by multiplex PCR. Sequencing took place on an Illumina HiSeq 2500. TCRbeta libraries were constructed through three rounds of nested PCR with primers (Table S4) according to protocols adapted from ARM-PCR. PCR products of 200-500 bp were gel-excised and purified with the QIAquick gel extraction kit before sequencing. Regarding the original processing steps: Reads were cleaned with Trimmomatic, merged with FLASH into complete CDR3 sequences, and assigned to V(D)J germline segments with MiTCR. VDJtools was used to compute clonal diversity as the inverse Simpson's index. Productive reads were defined as in-frame sequences without a premature stop codon. Clones were called with MiXCR by TCRdb after fastp trimmed the public reads at Q25, and only in-frame beta chains were retained. CDR3 protein sequences are deduplicated, and each keeps its most common genes and DNA. The V and J calls reflect TCRdb's pipeline rather than the authors' work. For this sample there are approximately 110,000 distinct CDR3 sequences; roughly two thirds appear just once. The top ten constitute under 20% of the sample.

The sequenced sample consisted of distant non-tumor lung tissue. This clonotype originated in a man in his sixties with non-small cell lung cancer.

At the DNA level, the sequence is TGCGCCAACAGCCAAGATCAGGTTAACGGGAGTTACGAGCAGTACTTC. The encoded protein is CANSQDQVNGSYEQYF. The V and J genes are TRBV4-3 and TRBJ2-7; a tentative D call is TRBD2 (6 bases match). From the cysteine through the phenylalanine, the CDR3 covers 16 amino acids. Just CDR3 DNA is preserved here, 48 bases in frame from base 1. The germline V gene yields LGHNA for CDR1 and YSLEER for CDR2.